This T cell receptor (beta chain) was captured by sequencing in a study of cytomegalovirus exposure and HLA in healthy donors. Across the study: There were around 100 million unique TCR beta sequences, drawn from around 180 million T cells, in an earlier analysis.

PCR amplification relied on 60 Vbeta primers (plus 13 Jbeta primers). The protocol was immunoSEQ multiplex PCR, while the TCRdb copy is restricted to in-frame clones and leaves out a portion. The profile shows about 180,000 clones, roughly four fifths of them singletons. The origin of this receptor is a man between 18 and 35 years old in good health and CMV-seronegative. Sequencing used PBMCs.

CDR3 loop: CASSLETGNTEAFF. The DNA of the CDR3 is TGTGCCAGCAGCTTAGAGACAGGCAACACTGAAGCTTTCTTT. The chain uses TRBV7-9 and TRBJ1-1, with D maybe TRBD1 (6 bases). Per germline, CDR1 SEHNR and CDR2 FQNEAQ (reference sequence). This CDR3 contains 14 residues. V shed 1 base and J shed 2 bases, with 8 bases lying between them. The whole variable domain, filled in from reference TRBV7-9 and TRBJ1-1, reads DTGVSQNPRHKITKRGQNVTFRCDPISEHNRLYWYRQTLGQGPEFLTYFQNEAQLEKSRLLSDRFSAERPKGSFSTLEIQRTEQGDSAMYLCASSLETGNTEAFFGQGTRLTVV.